Listed below are T cell receptor beta chains from one sample, sequenced in a study of T-cell memory formation after mild COVID-19. TCRdb redid the calling of the 5' RACE reads with MiXCR, one entry per CDR3 protein. The sample carries around 530,000 distinct CDR3 sequences, roughly 22% recorded once. The source material was PBMCs or a T cell subset sorted from them (not recorded which). The receptors derive from an adult woman who had mild COVID-19 (a few samples of this study predate the infection). Cell type and time point are not known. The CDR3 runs from the conserved cysteine through the conserved F or W. The D gene is left open where the match is weak. Clone size is not always given. Where it is, it says once, few, many or a class for expanded clones.

V gene	clone size	D gene	J gene	CDR3 DNA	CDR3 protein
TRBV12-3/TRBV12-4	NA	TRBD1	TRBJ1-5	TGTGCCAGCAGTTGGACAGGGTTTCAGCCCCAGCATTTT	CASSWTGFQPQHF
TRBV24-1	NA	NA	TRBJ2-1	TGTGCCACCAGTCGCACCTACAATGAGCAGTTCTTC	CATSRTYNEQFF
TRBV12-3/TRBV12-4	many	TRBD2	TRBJ2-3	TGTGCCAGCAGACGGGAGGTGAGGAATACGCAGTATTTT	CASRREVRNTQYF
TRBV10-2	few	NA	TRBJ2-3	TGCGCCAGTGGGACCGGGGACCGCCAGCCGCAGTATTTT	CASGTGDRQPQYF
TRBV3-1	few	TRBD1	TRBJ2-7	TGTGCCAGCAGCCACGTACAGGGGGGAACCTCCTACGAGCAGTACTTC	CASSHVQGGTSYEQYF
TRBV5-1	few	TRBD1	TRBJ2-7	TGCGCCAGCAGCGGGGACAGCTCCCCTCAGTACTTC	CASSGDSSPQYF
TRBV27	many	NA	TRBJ2-3	TGTGCCAGCAGTTTATGGAGGGGCGCGTGGAACACAGATACGCAGTATTTT	CASSLWRGAWNTDTQYF
TRBV7-9	NA	NA	TRBJ1-1	TGTGCCAGCAGCTCTCGTACCGGGACCAAGGGGACTGAAGCTTTCTTT	CASSSRTGTKGTEAFF
TRBV6-5	few	NA	TRBJ2-6	TGTGCCAGCAGGCGCCACTCTGGGGCCAACGTCCTGACTTTC	CASRRHSGANVLTF
TRBV12-3/TRBV12-4	few	NA	TRBJ1-3	TGTGCCAGCACTAAGTCCGGGACGATAACTGGAAACACCATATATTTT	CASTKSGTITGNTIYF
TRBV7-9	NA	NA	TRBJ1-2	TGTGCCAGCAGCTTAAGCAGGCAGGACGATGGCTACACCTTC	CASSLSRQDDGYTF
TRBV9	NA	NA	TRBJ1-2	TGTGCCAGCAGCGACACAGGGTCCCCCCACTATGGCTACACCTTC	CASSDTGSPHYGYTF
TRBV6-2/TRBV6-3	many	TRBD1	TRBJ2-3	TGTGCCAGCAGTTACTCGATGGACAGGCACACAGATACGCAGTATTTT	CASSYSMDRHTDTQYF
TRBV6-5	few	NA	TRBJ2-2	TGTGCCAGCCCAATGGGAGTGAACACCGGGGAGCTGTTTTTT	CASPMGVNTGELFF
TRBV5-1	few	NA	TRBJ1-2	TGCGCCAGCAGCTTGGGACAGAGGGATGGCTACACCTTC	CASSLGQRDGYTF
TRBV27	NA	NA	TRBJ1-4	TGTGCCAGCAGGCGAGGGGAAAAACTGTTTTTT	CASRRGEKLFF
TRBV5-1	NA	NA	TRBJ1-2	TGCGCCAGCGCTCCAGTCTGGGGCAACTATGGCTACACCTTC	CASAPVWGNYGYTF
TRBV7-8	NA	NA	TRBJ2-7	TGTGCCAGCAGCTTAGGGGAACCCTACGAGCAGTACTTC	CASSLGEPYEQYF
TRBV6-2/TRBV6-3	NA	TRBD1	TRBJ2-7	TGTGCCAGCAGTTACTCGACAGGGGGCTACTACGAGCAGTACTTC	CASSYSTGGYYEQYF
TRBV5-1	few	TRBD1	TRBJ1-1	TGCGCCAGCAGCTTGGGGACAGGGACCAAGAACACTGAAGCTTTCTTT	CASSLGTGTKNTEAFF
TRBV2	NA	NA	TRBJ2-5	TGTGCCAGCAGTGAAAGGACCACGTCCTTCCAAGAGACCCAGTACTTC	CASSERTTSFQETQYF
TRBV14	few	NA	TRBJ1-1	TGTGCCAGCAGGCGGACGGGGAACACTGAAGCTTTCTTT	CASRRTGNTEAFF
TRBV5-1	many	TRBD1	TRBJ2-7	TGCGCCAGCAGCTGGACAGGGGACTCCTACGAGCAGTACTTC	CASSWTGDSYEQYF
TRBV24-1	many	NA	TRBJ2-3	TGTGCCACCCGGTCTAGGGCAGCCTCAGATACGCAGTATTTT	CATRSRAASDTQYF
TRBV4-1	few	TRBD1	TRBJ1-2	TGCGCCAGCAGCGCATCAGGGGGCGAGTTAGACTATGGCTACACCTTC	CASSASGGELDYGYTF
TRBV5-1	NA	TRBD1	TRBJ1-1	TGCGCCAGCAGCTCCGCACCCGGACAGGGGGCGCAGGCCACTGAAGCTTTCTTT	CASSSAPGQGAQATEAFF
TRBV6-1	NA	NA	TRBJ2-5	TGTGCCAGCAGTGAAATTGCGTTTGGCCAGTACTTC	CASSEIAFGQYF
TRBV18	NA	TRBD1	TRBJ2-5	TGTGCCAGCTCAACACAGGGGGCGAGTGAGACCCAGTACTTC	CASSTQGASETQYF
TRBV2	few	TRBD1	TRBJ2-5	TGTGCCAGCAGTGTCATAGGACAGGGGGGAGAGACCCAGTACTTC	CASSVIGQGGETQYF
TRBV7-9	few	NA	TRBJ2-3	TGTGCCAGCAGCTTAGCCCTGGTGGGTACAGATACGCAGTATTTT	CASSLALVGTDTQYF